Below, 3 T cell receptor beta chains from the same sample are listed, as sequenced in a study of PD-1 blockade in classical Hodgkin lymphoma. Indicated time point: cycle 4 day 1 (C4D1), after six to seven weeks of nivolumab. Every one of the patients relapsed after autologous stem cell transplantation (brentuximab vedotin exposure was variable). Profiled with immunoSEQ multiplex PCR; TCRdb holds only in-frame clones, not every one. The data show 100,000 or so clones, with 85% to 95% seen just once and just under 2% held by the top ten. This sample comprised peripheral blood mononuclear cells (PBMCs), obtained before the fourth cycle of nivolumab. The receptor source for this set is a human donor with classical Hodgkin lymphoma.

The V and J genes are TRBV6-1 and TRBJ2-7; possibly TRBD1 for D (6 bases). The germline V gene encodes CDR1 MNHNS and CDR2 SASEGT. The CDR3 has 13 amino acids. The V and J ends lost 2 bases and 6 bases respectively, with 11 bases between them. The CDR3 spells CASSESRGVEQYF. The CDR3 nucleotides read TGTGCCAGCAGTGAAAGCAGGGGCGTCGAGCAGTACTTC.

The genes are TRBV18 and TRBJ2-5; D is uncertain. V gave up 7 bases and J gave up 2 bases, with 8 bases separating them. The CDR3 has 12 amino acids. Germline CDR1 KGHSH, CDR2 LQKENI. The CDR3 region is CASLEQQETQYF. CDR3 nucleotides: TGTGCCAGCTTGGAACAGCAAGAGACCCAGTACTTC.

The rearrangement links TRBV9 to TRBJ2-1, with TRBD2 matching 8 bases. Trimming cost V 0 bases and J 4 bases; bases outside gene matches: 3. Germline V gives CDR1 SGDLS, CDR2 YYNGEE. The CDR3 is 15 residues long. DNA of the CDR3: TGTGCCAGCAGCGTAGGAATAGCGGGGTACAATGAGCAGTTCTTC. It specifies CASSVGIAGYNEQFF.